This record looks at one TCR beta chain sequence and its context. Its target is unknown. TCRdb re-called the 5' RACE reads and gives one entry per CDR3 protein, without DNA. The sample includes about 460,000 distinct CDR3 sequences. CDR3 length: 14 residues. The germline CDR1 and CDR2 sequences are LGHDT and YNNKEL (reference sequence). This entry is derived from a study of T cells expressing NK-cell markers. The overall study: Eight donors were sequenced, seven testing HCMV-seropositive and one testing seronegative.

Points from the study as a whole: The CD3+CD56-NKG2C+ fraction was also led by these clonotypes in a few donors.

The sample was blood T cells: a sorted CD56 or NKG2C T cell subset, CD4+ or CD8+ T cells, or bulk PBMC T cells (not recorded which). The receptor's source is a woman between 45 and 65 years old in good health. The rearrangement uses TRBV3-1 and TRBJ2-1; TCRdb lists TRBD2, though no DNA is available to test this call. CDR3: CASSGSLPGSEQFF.